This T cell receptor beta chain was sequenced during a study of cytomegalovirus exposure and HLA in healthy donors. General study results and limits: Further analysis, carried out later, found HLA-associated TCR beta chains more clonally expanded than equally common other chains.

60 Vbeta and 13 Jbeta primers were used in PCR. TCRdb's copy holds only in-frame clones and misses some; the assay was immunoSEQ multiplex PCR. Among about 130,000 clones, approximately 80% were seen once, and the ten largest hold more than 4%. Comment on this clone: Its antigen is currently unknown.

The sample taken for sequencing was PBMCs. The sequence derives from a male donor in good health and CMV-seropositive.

This CDR3 is CASSGAGAETQYF. The CDR3 DNA is TGTGCCAGCAGTGGGGCGGGGGCAGAGACCCAGTACTTC. The genes are TRBV27 and TRBJ2-5, with D possibly TRBD2 on 7 matching bases. The CDR3 loop spans 13 amino acids. Germline-derived CDR1 and CDR2 are MNHEY and SMNVEV (reference sequence). Trimming cost V 5 bases and J 4 bases, with 11 bases left between them.